These 10 T cell receptor beta chains came from one sample sequenced in a study of blood T cell repertoires in COVID-19. Produced via immunoSEQ multiplex PCR; TCRdb's table is partial and in-frame only. The table includes about 180,000 clones, roughly three quarters detected once. Input material: peripheral blood. Receptors were obtained from a woman of 80 years or more with COVID-19, enrolled during active disease.

The CDR3 bases are TGCGCCAGCAGCTTGGGCCAAATCGGGGAGACCCAGTACTTC. It encodes CASSLGQIGETQYF. The chain carries TRBV5-1 and TRBJ2-5, with no clear D. CDR1 is SGHRS and CDR2 is YFSETQ in the germline V gene. This CDR3 is built from 14 residues. V shed 0 bases and J shed 5 bases, with 11 bases lying between them.

This clone was recorded many times. The chain carries TRBV19 and TRBJ2-3; the match to TRBD2 covers 10 bases. The CDR3 totals 14 residues. Germline V lookup: CDR1 LNHDA, CDR2 SQIVND (reference sequence). The J segment lost 6 bases and the V segment lost 6 bases, leaving 6 bases of the junction unmatched. The chain's CDR3 is CASSLAGVSDTQYF. For the CDR3, the DNA is TGTGCCAGTAGCCTAGCGGGAGTCAGCGATACGCAGTATTTT.

The chain employs TRBV4-2 and TRBJ1-4; 7 bases are shared with TRBD1. Germline V gives CDR1 LGHNA, CDR2 YNFKEQ. The trim removed 3 bases at V and 1 base at J, leaving 11 bases unmatched. This CDR3 has 18 residues. As DNA, the CDR3 is TGTGCCAGCAGCCACGGCAGGGGGTTAGTCGTAACTAATGAAAAACTGTTTTTT. Its protein product is CASSHGRGLVVTNEKLFF.

Only a few counts were recorded for this clone. J is TRBJ2-2 and V is TRBV7-8, with 9 positions matching TRBD2. J lost 5 bases, V lost 2 bases, and 6 bases had no gene match. Germline lookup yields CDR1 SGHVS and CDR2 FQNEAQ. The CDR3 is 16 residues long. CDR3 nucleotides: TGTGCCAGCAGCTTACTAGCGGGGTTTTTGACCGGGGAGCTGTTTTTT. It is translated as CASSLLAGFLTGELFF.

The chain uses TRBV28 and TRBJ2-3; D is possibly TRBD1 (6 bases). The CDR3 spans 15 residues. Deletions cut 3 bases from V and 0 bases from J, with 10 bases between. CDR1 and CDR2 (germline): MDHEN, SYDVKM. Here the CDR3 reads CASSFSGQSTDTQYF. CDR3 DNA sequence: TGTGCCAGCAGTTTTTCGGGACAAAGCACAGATACGCAGTATTTT.

This chain connects TRBV27 to TRBJ1-2, with D perhaps matching TRBD1 (6 bases). The CDR3 loop spans 15 amino acids. Germline V gives CDR1 MNHEY, CDR2 SMNVEV (reference sequence). V gave up 6 bases and J gave up 2 bases, with 16 bases separating them. The CDR3 nucleotides are TGTGCCAGCAGCCCGGTGGGCAGGGGAAACTATGGCTACACCTTC. The encoded protein is CASSPVGRGNYGYTF.

CDR3 DNA sequence: TGTGCCAGCAGCTTAGTACAGGGCTCTGGAAACACCATATATTTT. Protein: CASSLVQGSGNTIYF. The rearrangement links TRBV7-2 to TRBJ1-3; TRBD1 is a possible D gene (6 bases). V was pared by 1 base and J by 0 bases, with 7 bases between. This CDR3 has 15 residues. Germline V gene data show CDR1 as SGHTA and CDR2 as FQGNSA.

The chain joins TRBV11-2 to TRBJ1-3; D is unresolved. Germline lookup yields CDR1 SGHAT and CDR2 FQNNGV. This CDR3 has 13 amino acids. Trimming removed 5 bases from V and 7 bases from J, with 12 bases in between. This CDR3 is CASSPPGGNTIYF. The CDR3 DNA reads TGTGCCAGCAGCCCCCCTGGCGGGAACACCATATATTTT.

The CDR3 sequence is CASSLTGTGGYEQYF. The CDR3 nucleotides are TGTGCCAGCAGTTTAACCGGGACAGGGGGCTACGAGCAGTACTTC. This sequence joins TRBV28 and TRBJ2-7; 11 bases agree with TRBD1. Germline V gene lookup returns CDR1 MDHEN and CDR2 SYDVKM. The CDR3 has 15 residues. The V segment lost 2 bases and the J segment 3 bases; nucleotides outside the gene matches: 3.

J is TRBJ2-1 and V is TRBV7-2; D is undetermined. This CDR3 is built from 19 residues. The V end was cut by 2 bases, the J end by 0 bases, with 20 bases between. Germline CDR1 and CDR2: SGHTA and FQGNSA. CDR3 sequence (DNA): TGTGCCAGCAGCTTAAACCACCCGGCGACATTAAGCTCCTACAATGAGCAGTTCTTC. Its protein product is CASSLNHPATLSSYNEQFF.